The present T cell receptor beta chain was sequenced within a study of graft-versus-host responses after intestinal transplantation. The ends lost 5 bases at V and 4 bases at J; junction bases unmatched: 6. Germline V gene lookup returns CDR1 SGHVS and CDR2 FNYEAQ. The CDR3 runs to 14 residues. This table comes from immunoSEQ multiplex PCR, and its TCRdb copy is limited to in-frame clones, with some not included. This table holds about 130,000 clones, about 93% found once. Of note for this clone: What it binds is not known.

The gene calls are TRBV7-6 and TRBJ1-1, with 8 bases aligning to TRBD1. This receptor was taken from a human donor who received an intestinal transplant. The input for sequencing was unstimulated CD4+ T cells sorted from spleen or lymph node cells, taken before intestinal transplant. The CDR3 DNA reads as TGTGCCAGCAGCCCAACGACAGGGGTCACTGAAGCTTTCTTT. Translated: CASSPTTGVTEAFF.